Shown below are 28 T cell receptor beta chains from a single sample sequenced in a study of cytomegalovirus exposure and HLA in healthy donors. Vbeta (60) and Jbeta (13) primers were used in the PCR. Libraries were prepared by immunoSEQ multiplex PCR; TCRdb keeps only in-frame clonotypes and omits some of them. The repertoire holds fewer than 95,000 clones, with less than 80% as singletons. Material: PBMCs. Receptors originate from a woman between 45 and 60 years old in good health and CMV-seropositive.

This chain links TRBV6-1 with TRBJ1-3; D is ambiguous. The CDR3 contains 12 residues. Germline lookup yields CDR1 MNHNS and CDR2 SASEGT. V gave up 7 bases and J gave up 2 bases, with 6 bases separating them. The CDR3 DNA is TGTGCCAGCACTATGACTGGAAACACCATATATTTT. Translated, it gives CASTMTGNTIYF.

The chain carries TRBV5-1 and TRBJ2-3; 9 nucleotides match TRBD2. The CDR3 sequence is 15 residues long. Germline assignment: CDR1 SGHRS and CDR2 YFSETQ. The CDR3 loop reads CAGSLAGESTDTQYF. CDR3 nucleotides: TGCGCAGGGTCCTTAGCGGGAGAAAGCACAGATACGCAGTATTTT.

This clone showed up just once. The chain's CDR3 is CSVRTARNYGYTF. DNA for the CDR3: TGCAGCGTTAGGACAGCCAGGAACTATGGCTACACCTTC. The chain combines TRBV29-1 with TRBJ1-2; tentatively, D is TRBD1 (6 bases). This CDR3 region has 13 residues. The V gene lost 5 bases and the J gene lost 2 bases, with 12 bases spanning the gap. CDR1 and CDR2 from the germline V gene are SQVTM and ANQGSEA.

The chain uses TRBV30 and TRBJ2-3; D possibly corresponds to TRBD2 (7 bases). Germline values: CDR1 GTSNPN, CDR2 SVGIG (reference sequence). V shed 3 bases and J shed 1 base, with 17 bases lying between them. The CDR3 spans 16 residues. The DNA for the CDR3 is TGTGCCTGGAGGGGGGGGCTCGGAGGGGGCACAGATACGCAGTATTTT. Its translation is CAWRGGLGGGTDTQYF.

This chain connects TRBV5-1 to TRBJ1-1; D possibly corresponds to TRBD1 (5 bases). The CDR3 runs 17 residues. Per the germline V gene, CDR1 is SGHRS and CDR2 is YFSETQ. Trimming stripped 4 bases from V and 6 bases from J, with 25 bases between. The CDR3 DNA sequence: TGCGCCAGCAGCCTGACGGTACTTCAGGGTCGGATCTCTGAAGCTTTCTTT. As protein: CASSLTVLQGRISEAFF.

This chain uses TRBV7-8 with TRBJ2-7; the D is unclear. Germline V gene data show CDR1 as SGHVS and CDR2 as FQNEAQ. V was clipped by 2 bases and J by 5 bases, with 7 bases between them. The CDR3 sequence is 12 residues long. For the CDR3, the DNA is TGTGCCAGCAGCTTATCTGTAAACGAGCAGTACTTC. Its protein product is CASSLSVNEQYF.

This clone appeared a few times. The sample has other DNA sequences that encode this CDR3 too. The chain uses TRBV7-9 and TRBJ1-2, with 8 bases aligning to TRBD1. This CDR3 has 15 residues. Per the germline V gene, CDR1 is SEHNR and CDR2 is FQNEAQ (reference sequence). V lost 1 base, J lost 2 bases, and 3 bases stayed unmatched. Here the CDR3 DNA reads TGTGCCAGCAGCTTAGGGGACAGGAGGAACTATGGCTACACCTTC. Amino acids: CASSLGDRRNYGYTF.

The V gene is TRBV6-5, the J gene TRBJ2-5; D perhaps matches TRBD1 (6 bases). This CDR3 region has 13 residues. V was pared by 6 bases and J by 11 bases, with 19 bases between. Looked up from germline, CDR1 is MNHEY and CDR2 is SVGAGI. The CDR3 DNA reads TGTGCCAGCAGGGACAGCCCCTCTTACCAGCAGTACTTC. Protein sequence: CASRDSPSYQQYF.

This clone has just one count. This chain joins TRBV7-6 and TRBJ2-7; TRBD1 might be the D (6 bases). V gave up 8 bases and J gave up 6 bases, with 14 bases separating them. CDR1 is SGHVS and CDR2 is FNYEAQ in the germline V gene. The CDR3 covers 12 residues. The CDR3 DNA follows: TGTGCCAGCTCAATAGGGGGTGGCGAGCAGTACTTC. The encoded protein is CASSIGGGEQYF.

A few counts support this clone. V is TRBV4-2 and J is TRBJ2-3; 16 positions match TRBD2. Trimming at V came to 7 bases and at J to 3 bases, leaving 10 bases not matched to a gene. The CDR3 consists of 18 residues. Germline values: CDR1 LGHNA, CDR2 YNFKEQ. The CDR3 DNA is TGTGCCAGCAACCCCCTGGGGACTAGCGGGGGGGAAACAGATACGCAGTATTTT. Translating it yields CASNPLGTSGGETDTQYF.

CDR3 residues: CAWAQGSNQPQHF. Here the CDR3 DNA reads TGTGCCTGGGCACAGGGTAGCAATCAGCCCCAGCATTTT. V usage is TRBV30 and J usage is TRBJ1-5; D possibly corresponds to TRBD1 (6 bases). The CDR3 consists of 13 residues. Germline-derived CDR1 and CDR2 are GTSNPN and SVGIG (reference sequence). V was clipped by 5 bases and J by 0 bases, with 8 bases between them.

The chain links TRBV30 to TRBJ2-5, with a weak D call TRBD1 (5 bases). The V end lost 4 bases, the J end lost 5 bases, and 8 bases lay between the germline ends. In germline, CDR1 is GTSNPN, CDR2 SVGIG (reference sequence). The CDR3 has 11 residues. The CDR3 DNA reads as TGTGCCTGGACAGGGCGGGAGACCCAGTACTTC. It translates to CAWTGRETQYF.

The count of this clone is one. The rearrangement links TRBV28 to TRBJ1-5; tentative D call: TRBD1 (6 bases). The CDR3 is 14 amino acids. The V end was cut by 9 bases, the J end by 0 bases, with 12 bases between. The V gene's germline CDR1 is MDHEN and CDR2 SYDVKM. Written as DNA, the CDR3 is TGTGCCAGTTCGGACAGTTATAGCAATCAGCCCCAGCATTTT. Residues: CASSDSYSNQPQHF. Variable domain in full (rest from reference TRBV28 and TRBJ1-5): DVKVTQSSRYLVKRTGEKVFLECVQDMDHENMFWYRQDPGLGLRLIYFSYDVKMKEKGDIPEGYSVSREKKERFSLILESASTNQTSMYLCASSDSYSNQPQHFGDGTRLSIL.

CDR3 sequence: CASSLVQGPREQYF. The CDR3 bases are TGTGCCAGCAGCTTAGTACAGGGGCCGCGGGAGCAGTACTTC. The chain recombines TRBV11-2 with TRBJ2-7, with 7 bases identical to TRBD1. V trimming: 1 base; J trimming: 7 bases; junction bases outside the gene matches: 7. Looked up from germline, CDR1 is SGHAT and CDR2 is FQNNGV. This CDR3 is 14 amino acids long.

In this sample, this clone turned up a few times. This chain links TRBV19 with TRBJ2-7, with TRBD1 matching 7 bases. The junction had 10 bases not matched to a gene; V was cut back by 5 bases and J by 6 bases. CDR1 is LNHDA, CDR2 SQIVND, per germline (reference sequence). The CDR3 is 14 amino acids. The CDR3 DNA follows: TGTGCCAGTAGTCAGGACAGGATATTCGGCGAGCAGTACTTC. Translated: CASSQDRIFGEQYF. Together with reference TRBV19 and TRBJ2-7, the CDR3 gives the full variable domain: DGGITQSPKYLFRKEGQNVTLSCEQNLNHDAMYWYRQDPGQGLRLIYYSQIVNDFQKGDIAEGYSVSREKKESFPLTVTSAQKNPTAFYLCASSQDRIFGEQYFGPGTRLTVT.

The chain couples TRBV15 to TRBJ1-2, with 10 bases matching TRBD1. CDR3 length equals 16 residues. Looked up from germline, CDR1 is LNHNV and CDR2 is YYDKDF (reference sequence). The junction had 9 bases not matched to a gene; V was cut back by 0 bases and J by 8 bases. The CDR3: CATSRDRDRGMQGYTF. The CDR3 DNA sequence: TGTGCCACCAGCAGAGATAGGGACAGGGGTATGCAAGGCTACACCTTC.

The chain carries TRBV29-1 and TRBJ2-1; tentatively, D is TRBD1 (5 bases). Germline V lookup: CDR1 SQVTM, CDR2 ANQGSEA. The germline V and J ends were trimmed by 6 bases and 0 bases, with 12 bases remaining between them. The CDR3 consists of 14 residues. The CDR3 here is CSVDTMSSYNEQFF. The CDR3 bases are TGCAGCGTGGACACAATGAGCTCCTACAATGAGCAGTTCTTC.

The J gene is TRBJ2-6, the V gene TRBV5-5; TRBD1 matches 12 bases. V trimming: 2 bases; J trimming: 4 bases; junction bases outside the gene matches: 10. Germline CDR1 and CDR2: SGHKS and YYEKEE (reference sequence). The CDR3 totals 19 residues. DNA for the CDR3: TGTGCCAGCAGCTTAAGGCGGGACAGGGGGCTAGGAGGGGCCAACGTCCTGACTTTC. This encodes CASSLRRDRGLGGANVLTF.

This clone was counted between two and nine times. The chain recombines TRBV28 with TRBJ2-7; the D gene is possibly TRBD1 (6 bases). The CDR3 runs to 16 residues. Trimming removed 2 bases from V and 7 bases from J, with 21 bases in between. From germline, CDR1 is MDHEN and CDR2 SYDVKM. The CDR3 DNA reads TGTGCCAGCAGTTTAAGCCCGACAGGATCCGCGGATGAGCAGTACTTC. Encoded protein: CASSLSPTGSADEQYF.

The V call is TRBV5-4, the J call TRBJ2-7, with 7 bases aligning to TRBD2. The CDR3 consists of 14 residues. V shed 3 bases and J 5 bases; nucleotides not matched to a gene: 8. Germline V gives CDR1 SGHNT, CDR2 YYREEE (reference sequence). CDR3 sequence (DNA): TGTGCCAGCAGCTCGACGAATCGGGGGGACGAGCAGTACTTC. Amino acids: CASSSTNRGDEQYF.

This clone was counted a few times. J is TRBJ1-1 and V is TRBV27, with D possibly being TRBD1 (5 bases). Germline V gives CDR1 MNHEY, CDR2 SMNVEV (reference sequence). The CDR3 is made up of 15 amino acids. V was pared by 2 bases and J by 1 base, with 11 bases between. The CDR3 sequence is CASSLRGLRNTEAFF. The CDR3 region has the DNA TGTGCCAGCAGTTTAAGGGGACTTCGGAACACTGAAGCTTTCTTT.

This clone was observed a handful of times. The chain employs TRBV11-2 and TRBJ1-2, with D tentatively TRBD1 (6 bases). CDR3 length equals 15 residues. Germline values: CDR1 SGHAT, CDR2 FQNNGV. V was trimmed by 1 base and J by 5 bases, leaving 14 bases between them. CDR3 sequence reads: CASSLGTGFFYGYTF. CDR3 in DNA: TGTGCCAGCAGCTTAGGAACAGGGTTCTTTTATGGCTACACCTTC.

V usage is TRBV2 and J usage is TRBJ2-5; TRBD2 matches at 9 bases. The germline CDR1 and CDR2 sequences are SNHLY and FYNNEI. The CDR3 consists of 14 residues. The J segment lost 1 base and the V segment lost 6 bases, leaving 3 bases of the junction unmatched. CDR3 bases: TGTGCCAGCAGCTCGACTAGCGGCCAAGAGACCCAGTACTTC. Translating it yields CASSSTSGQETQYF. Using reference TRBV2 and TRBJ2-5 for the parts outside the CDR3, the full variable domain is EPEVTQTPSHQVTQMGQEVILRCVPISNHLYFYWYRQILGQKVEFLVSFYNNEISEKSEIFDDQFSVERPDGSNFTLKIRSTKLEDSAMYFCASSSTSGQETQYFGPGTRLLVL.

The genes are TRBV7-9 and TRBJ1-1; D not resolved. CDR1 is SEHNR, CDR2 FQNEAQ, per germline (reference sequence). The CDR3 has 11 residues. Trimming removed 5 bases from V and 8 bases from J, with 9 bases in between. CDR3 sequence reads: CASSMTGEAFF. The CDR3 DNA is TGTGCCAGCAGCATGACGGGGGAAGCTTTCTTT.

The V gene is TRBV6-1, the J gene TRBJ2-3, with D tentatively TRBD1 (6 bases). This CDR3 contains 13 residues. V dropped 5 bases and J dropped 6 bases, with 12 bases sitting between them. Germline V CDR1 and CDR2: MNHNS, SASEGT. CDR3 protein: CASSKTGFDTQYF. CDR3 bases: TGTGCCAGCAGTAAGACAGGTTTCGATACGCAGTATTTT.

The V and J genes are TRBV7-8 and TRBJ2-7, with 8 positions matching TRBD1. From germline, CDR1 is SGHVS and CDR2 FQNEAQ. This CDR3 is built from 16 residues. V was clipped by 5 bases and J by 3 bases; unmatched bases: 12. The CDR3 region is CASSGSQGAVVYEQYF. CDR3 bases: TGTGCCAGCAGCGGGTCGCAGGGGGCTGTTGTCTACGAGCAGTACTTC.

A few counts support this clone. The J gene is TRBJ1-2, the V gene TRBV6-5, with TRBD1 matching over 11 bases. V was clipped by 2 bases and J by 4 bases; unmatched bases: 6. The CDR3 length is 16 residues. Germline-derived CDR1 and CDR2 are MNHEY and SVGAGI. The CDR3 region has the DNA TGTGCCAGCAGTTACCGTAGGACAGGGGGCGGCTATGGCTACACCTTC. This translates into CASSYRRTGGGYGYTF.

This clone was seen a handful of times. The J gene is TRBJ1-1, the V gene TRBV6-5, with D perhaps TRBD1 (6 bases). The CDR3 covers 16 residues. V lost 0 bases and J lost 0, with 11 bases in between. Germline V gene sequence: CDR1 MNHEY, CDR2 SVGAGI. The CDR3 nucleotides are TGTGCCAGCAGTTACTCGCGCGACAGGTTGAACACTGAAGCTTTCTTT. Translating it yields CASSYSRDRLNTEAFF.